The rows below give T cell receptor beta chains drawn from one sample of a study of T cells in Graves' hyperthyroidism and ophthalmopathy. TCRdb re-analysed the multiplex PCR reads in MiXCR, keeping a single row per CDR3 protein. Of 250,000 to 300,000 distinct CDR3 sequences listed, 10% to 15% were seen once; the top ten hold almost 8%. Sequenced material: blood. These receptor sequences come from a woman in her twenties or thirties with Graves' hyperthyroidism that later progressed to Graves' ophthalmopathy. CDR3s include the opening cysteine and the closing phenylalanine or tryptophan.

J: TRBJ2-7; length: 14; V: TRBV11-1; CDR3: CASSLEGIPYEQYF
J: TRBJ2-7; length: 17; V: TRBV7-9; CDR3: CASSTTLSGFGEYEQYF
J: TRBJ2-7; length: 15; V: TRBV28; CDR3: CASSLSGGRPYEQYF
J: TRBJ2-7; length: 13; V: TRBV7-2; CDR3: CASSLTFHYEQYF
J: TRBJ2-1; length: 15; V: TRBV9; CDR3: CASSVGGGGSNEQFF
J: TRBJ2-1; length: 16; V: TRBV3-1; CDR3: CASSHPAAGLVYEQFF
J: TRBJ2-2; length: 21; V: TRBV20-1; CDR3: CSARDDRGTSGRKRGTGELFF
J: TRBJ2-1; length: 11; V: TRBV3-1; CDR3: CASSQENEQFF
J: TRBJ1-4; length: 15; V: TRBV25-1; CDR3: CASSESGRANEKLFF
J: TRBJ2-1; length: 13; V: TRBV25-1; CDR3: CASSVLALNEQFF
J: TRBJ1-5; length: 13; V: TRBV18; CDR3: CASTPGQRQPQHF
J: TRBJ2-3; length: 14; V: TRBV7-3; CDR3: CASSLLANTDTQYF
J: TRBJ2-3; length: 16; V: TRBV7-9; CDR3: CASSPGSSPATDTQYF
J: TRBJ1-5; length: 13; V: TRBV20-1; CDR3: CSAREGGGQPQHF
J: TRBJ1-1; length: 15; V: TRBV5-1; CDR3: CASSSPDRVNTEAFF
J: TRBJ2-3; length: 12; V: TRBV15; CDR3: CATSRETDTQYF
J: TRBJ1-1; length: 15; V: TRBV5-1; CDR3: CASSLGDRVDTEAFF
J: TRBJ2-1; length: 15; V: TRBV7-2; CDR3: CASSFDGTSYNEQFF
J: TRBJ2-5; length: 14; V: TRBV18; CDR3: CASSPPISKETQYF
J: TRBJ2-3; length: 15; V: TRBV9; CDR3: CASSGTSGAFDTQYF
J: TRBJ1-1; length: 14; V: TRBV19; CDR3: CASSLGFKDTEAFF
J: TRBJ2-7; length: 13; V: TRBV11-2; CDR3: CASSLEGGARQYF
J: TRBJ2-1; length: 13; V: TRBV7-8; CDR3: CASHEGSYNEQFF
J: TRBJ2-3; length: 13; V: TRBV20-1; CDR3: CSAVAGSTDTQYF
J: TRBJ2-7; length: 16; V: TRBV20-1; CDR3: CSARNIRDGPGDEQYF
J: TRBJ1-2; length: 12; V: TRBV7-2; CDR3: CASSLKQYGYTF
J: TRBJ2-1; length: 12; V: TRBV7-8; CDR3: CASSLGAELQFF
J: TRBJ2-7; length: 11; V: TRBV27; CDR3: CASSTGIEQYF
J: TRBJ1-1; length: 12; V: TRBV29-1; CDR3: CSVGLENTEAFF
J: TRBJ2-5; length: 15; V: TRBV7-9; CDR3: CASSARTSVVETQYF
J: TRBJ2-3; length: 12; V: TRBV12-3/TRBV12-4; CDR3: CASSLHTDTQYF
J: TRBJ2-2; length: 14; V: TRBV2; CDR3: CASRATGFTGELFF
J: TRBJ2-7; length: 13; V: TRBV28; CDR3: CASRGQGVYEQYF
J: TRBJ1-4; length: 14; V: TRBV6-2/TRBV6-3; CDR3: CASSYGQGFEKLFF
J: TRBJ1-5; length: 15; V: TRBV20-1; CDR3: CSAVPGTRSNQPQHF
J: TRBJ2-7; length: 14; V: TRBV27; CDR3: CASGAGESSYEQYF
J: TRBJ1-1; length: 14; V: TRBV30; CDR3: CAWRVGGSRSEAFF